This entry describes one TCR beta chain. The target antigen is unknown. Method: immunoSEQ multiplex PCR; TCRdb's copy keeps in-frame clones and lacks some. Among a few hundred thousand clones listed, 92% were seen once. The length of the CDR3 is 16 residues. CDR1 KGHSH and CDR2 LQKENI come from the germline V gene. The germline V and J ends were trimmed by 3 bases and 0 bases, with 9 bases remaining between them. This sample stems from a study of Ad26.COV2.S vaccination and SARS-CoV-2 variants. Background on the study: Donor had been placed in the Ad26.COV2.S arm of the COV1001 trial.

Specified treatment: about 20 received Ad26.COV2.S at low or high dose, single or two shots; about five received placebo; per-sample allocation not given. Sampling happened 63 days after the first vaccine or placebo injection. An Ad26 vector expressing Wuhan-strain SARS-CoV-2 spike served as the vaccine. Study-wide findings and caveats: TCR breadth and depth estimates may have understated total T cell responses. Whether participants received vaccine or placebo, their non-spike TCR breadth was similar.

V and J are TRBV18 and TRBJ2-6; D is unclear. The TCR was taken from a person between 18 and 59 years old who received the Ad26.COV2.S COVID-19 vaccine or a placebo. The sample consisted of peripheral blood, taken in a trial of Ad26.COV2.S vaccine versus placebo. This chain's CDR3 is CASSPQVGSGANVLTF. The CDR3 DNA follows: TGTGCCAGCTCACCTCAGGTGGGCTCTGGGGCCAACGTCCTGACTTTC.